This T cell receptor (beta chain) was identified in a study of cytomegalovirus exposure and HLA in healthy donors. This CDR3 is built from 11 residues. Germline CDR1 reads GTSNPN; CDR2 reads SVGIG (reference sequence). V was clipped by 0 bases and J by 12 bases; unmatched bases: 4. The PCR was carried out with 60 Vbeta primers and 13 Jbeta primers. TCRdb keeps only in-frame clones here, not all; method: immunoSEQ multiplex PCR. This table holds approximately 130,000 clones. This TCR was recovered from a woman aged 55-75 years in good health and CMV-seronegative. The chain couples TRBV30 to TRBJ1-1, with 7 nucleotides matching TRBD1. The sequenced material came from PBMCs. This CDR3 reads CAWSVDRASFF. The DNA for the CDR3 is TGTGCCTGGAGTGTCGACAGGGCATCTTTCTTT.